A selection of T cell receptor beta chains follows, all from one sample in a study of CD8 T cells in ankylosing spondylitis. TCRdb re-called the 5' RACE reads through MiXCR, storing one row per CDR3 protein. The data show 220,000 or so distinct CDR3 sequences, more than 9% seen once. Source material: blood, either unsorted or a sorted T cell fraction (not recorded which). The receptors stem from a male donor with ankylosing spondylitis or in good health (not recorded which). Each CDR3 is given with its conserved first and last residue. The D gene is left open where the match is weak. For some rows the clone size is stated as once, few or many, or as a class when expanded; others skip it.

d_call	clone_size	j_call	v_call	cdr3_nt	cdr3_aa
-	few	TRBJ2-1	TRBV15	TGTGCCACCAGCCGCGACAGATACAATGAGCAGTTCTTC	CATSRDRYNEQFF
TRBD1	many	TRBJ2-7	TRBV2	TGTGCCAGCAGCCCTTTCTTGGACAGGGGTAACGAGCAGTACTTC	CASSPFLDRGNEQYF
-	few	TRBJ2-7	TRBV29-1	TGCAGCGTAATCCGCCCGGGACCCCACGAGCAGTACTTC	CSVIRPGPHEQYF
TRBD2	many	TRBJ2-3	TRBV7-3	TGTGCCAGCAGCCCGACAGGACTAGCGAGCACAGATACGCAGTATTTT	CASSPTGLASTDTQYF
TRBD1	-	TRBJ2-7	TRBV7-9	TGTGCCAGCTCCCCAGGCTACAGGGGATCCTACGAGCAGTACTTC	CASSPGYRGSYEQYF
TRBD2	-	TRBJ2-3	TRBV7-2	TGTGCCAGCAGCTTAGCGGCTAGCGGGGAGGCAAGGGATACGCAGTATTTT	CASSLAASGEARDTQYF
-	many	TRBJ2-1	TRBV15	TGTGCCACCAGCAGAACCCGGGACTGGACTAATGAGCAGTTCTTC	CATSRTRDWTNEQFF
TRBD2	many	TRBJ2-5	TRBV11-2	TGTGCCAGCAGCCCCCCGATTAGCGGGGGAGAGACCCAGTACTTC	CASSPPISGGETQYF
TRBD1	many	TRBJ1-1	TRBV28	TGTGCCAGCAGCACCTCTTACAGGGGAACTGAAGCTTTCTTT	CASSTSYRGTEAFF
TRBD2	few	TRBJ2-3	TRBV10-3	TGTGCCATCAGTGAGTCTACGGGGGGGCCTGGAGATACGCAGTATTTT	CAISESTGGPGDTQYF
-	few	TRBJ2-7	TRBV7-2	TGTGCCAGCAGCCTGGGCGGGGAGCTTAGCCCCGAGCAGTACTTC	CASSLGGELSPEQYF
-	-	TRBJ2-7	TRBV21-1	TGTGCCAGCAGCAAATCACCGGCCGGTCAGCTCGCCTACGAGCAGTACTTC	CASSKSPAGQLAYEQYF
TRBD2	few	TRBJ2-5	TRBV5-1	TGCGCCAGCAGCCAGGGTCGGATTGCGGGGGTACAAGAGACCCAGTACTTC	CASSQGRIAGVQETQYF
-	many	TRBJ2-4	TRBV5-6	TGTGCCAGCAGCCGGCTCAGTCAAGAAAACATTCAGTACTTC	CASSRLSQENIQYF
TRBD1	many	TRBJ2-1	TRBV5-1	TGCGCCAGTAAAGGGACAGGGGGATCGGTTGAGCAGTTCTTC	CASKGTGGSVEQFF
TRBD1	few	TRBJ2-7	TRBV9	TGTGCCAGCAGCGTCACGGGACAGGGCTACGAGCAGTACTTC	CASSVTGQGYEQYF
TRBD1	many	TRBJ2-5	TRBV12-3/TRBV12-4	TGTGCCAGCAGTTTAGTCACAGGGGTCGGGGAGACCCAGTACTTC	CASSLVTGVGETQYF
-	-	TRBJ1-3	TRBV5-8	TGTGCCAGCAGCCTCCGAGGAAACACCTTATATTTT	CASSLRGNTLYF
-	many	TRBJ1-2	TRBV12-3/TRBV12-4	TGTGCCAGCAGCCTTCAAGACGTAATCAACTATGGCTACACCTTC	CASSLQDVINYGYTF
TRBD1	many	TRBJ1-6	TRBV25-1	TGTGCCAGCAGTGAAGGACCGGGACAGGGGAAAAGTAATTCACCCCTCCACTTT	CASSEGPGQGKSNSPLHF
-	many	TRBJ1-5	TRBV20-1	TGCAGTGCTAGTGTGGGGAGTCATAGCAATCAGCCCCAGCATTTT	CSASVGSHSNQPQHF
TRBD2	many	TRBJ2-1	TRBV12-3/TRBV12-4	TGTGCCAGCATTCCGAGTGGGGGGGGCTACAATGAGCAGTTCTTC	CASIPSGGGYNEQFF
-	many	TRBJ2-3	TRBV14	TGTGCCAGCAGTCCCTCCCCATGGACAGATACGCAGTATTTT	CASSPSPWTDTQYF
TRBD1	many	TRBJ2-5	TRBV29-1	TGCAGCGTCCAGGGGGTTGAGACCCAGTACTTC	CSVQGVETQYF
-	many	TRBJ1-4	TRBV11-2	TGTGCCAGCAGCTTAGTTAAGGGTTCAACTAATGAAAAACTGTTTTTT	CASSLVKGSTNEKLFF
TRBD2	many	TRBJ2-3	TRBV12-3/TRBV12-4	TGTGCCAGCAGCCAAACACCGGGACTAGCGGGGGGCACAGATACGCAGTATTTT	CASSQTPGLAGGTDTQYF
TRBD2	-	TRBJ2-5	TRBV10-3	TGTGCCACCCAGGGAGGGGTTTCGCCCACAGAGACCCAGTACTTC	CATQGGVSPTETQYF
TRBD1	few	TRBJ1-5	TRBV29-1	TGCAGCGTCCCAGGGACAGGGGGCAATCAGCCCCAGCATTTT	CSVPGTGGNQPQHF
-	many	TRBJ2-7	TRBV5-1	TGCGCCAGCAGCTTGGTTGCGGGTGATTACGAGCAGTACTTC	CASSLVAGDYEQYF
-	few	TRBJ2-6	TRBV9	TGTGCCAGCAGCGTGAAATCTGGGGCCAACGTCCTGACTTTC	CASSVKSGANVLTF
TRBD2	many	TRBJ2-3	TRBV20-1	TGCAGTGGCATCCGTCGGGGGGTCGCCACAGATACGCAGTATTTT	CSGIRRGVATDTQYF
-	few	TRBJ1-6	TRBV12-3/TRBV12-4	TGTGCCAGCAGTTTCAGCGGAGGTAATTCACCCCTCCACTTT	CASSFSGGNSPLHF
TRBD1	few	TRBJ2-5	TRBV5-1	TGCGCCACCCGGGACAGCGGACAAGAGACCCAGTACTTC	CATRDSGQETQYF
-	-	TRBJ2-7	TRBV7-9	TGTGCCAGCAGCCACAGCGAAAGCGAGCAGTACTTC	CASSHSESEQYF
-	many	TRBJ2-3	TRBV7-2	TGTGCCAGCGAGCTTAGAGTCGGGGCCCGCACAGATACGCAGTATTTT	CASELRVGARTDTQYF
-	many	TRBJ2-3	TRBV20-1	TGCAGTGCTAGAGATCCCCAGGCGGGAGATACGCAGTATTTT	CSARDPQAGDTQYF
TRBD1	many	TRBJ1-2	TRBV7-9	TGTGCCAGCACCCCAGACAGGGTCGGATTATTTGCCTATGGCTACACCTTC	CASTPDRVGLFAYGYTF
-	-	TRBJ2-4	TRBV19	TGTGCCAGTAGTATGAGGGGGGCGCTTGCCAAAAACATTCAGTACTTC	CASSMRGALAKNIQYF
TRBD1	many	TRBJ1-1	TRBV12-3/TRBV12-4	TGTGCCAGCAGGTTAACGGACAGGGAAGGGTACTTAACTGAAGCTTTCTTT	CASRLTDREGYLTEAFF
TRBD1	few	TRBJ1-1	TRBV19	TGTGCCAGTATCCAGGGGGATGGAACTGAAGCTTTCTTT	CASIQGDGTEAFF
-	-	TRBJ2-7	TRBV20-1	TGCAGTGCTCCCATTAACTCCTACGAGCAGTACTTC	CSAPINSYEQYF
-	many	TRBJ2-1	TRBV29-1	TGCAGCGTTGATTTACGGGGAGGCAATGAGCAGTTCTTC	CSVDLRGGNEQFF
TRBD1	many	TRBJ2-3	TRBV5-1	TGCGCCAGCAGCTTGGTCGGGGACAGGGTAACAGATACGCAGTATTTT	CASSLVGDRVTDTQYF
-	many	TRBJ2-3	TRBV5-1	TGCGCCAGCAGCTTGGCAACAGGGATGTTGGATACGCAGTATTTT	CASSLATGMLDTQYF
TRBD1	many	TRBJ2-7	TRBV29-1	TGCAGCGTTGAACAGGGGGCAGGATACGAGCAGTACTTC	CSVEQGAGYEQYF
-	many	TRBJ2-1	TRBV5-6	TGTGCCAGCAGCTTGATGCGCTCCTACAATGAGCAGTTCTTC	CASSLMRSYNEQFF
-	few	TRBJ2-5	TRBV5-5	TGTGCCAGCAGCTACGGGACCCAAGAGACCCAGTACTTC	CASSYGTQETQYF
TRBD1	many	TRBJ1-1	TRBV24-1	TGTGCCACCAGTGACCCTACAGGGGACAGGACTGAAGCTTTCTTT	CATSDPTGDRTEAFF
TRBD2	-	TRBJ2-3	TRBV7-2	TGTGCCAGCAGCTTAGGACGAGCGGGGGGGTCAAATACGCAGTATTTT	CASSLGRAGGSNTQYF
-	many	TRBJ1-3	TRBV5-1	TGCGCCAGCAGCTCCGGACCAGATTCTGGAAACACCATATATTTT	CASSSGPDSGNTIYF
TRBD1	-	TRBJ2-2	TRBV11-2	TGTGCCAGCAGCTTACTGCCCGGGACAGGGGTGAACACCGGGGAGCTGTTTTTT	CASSLLPGTGVNTGELFF
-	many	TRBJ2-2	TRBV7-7	TGTGCTAGCAGCTTAGACTGGAACACCGGGGAGCTGTTTTTT	CASSLDWNTGELFF
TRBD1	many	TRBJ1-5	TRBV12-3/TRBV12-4	TGTGCCAGCAGCCCCGGACAGGGGGATAATCAGCCCCAGCATTTT	CASSPGQGDNQPQHF
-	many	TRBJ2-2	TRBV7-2	TGTGCCAGCAGCCGCACAGCCAACGGGGAGCTGTTTTTT	CASSRTANGELFF
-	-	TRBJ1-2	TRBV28	TGTGCCAGCAGTTCGCCGGGACGGTCTAACTATGGCTACACCTTC	CASSSPGRSNYGYTF
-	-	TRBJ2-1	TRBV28	TGTGCCAGCAACACACAGCTTTTAGACTACAATGAGCAGTTCTTC	CASNTQLLDYNEQFF
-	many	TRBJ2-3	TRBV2	TGTGCCAGCAGTGTGTCGTTGCTCGCAGATACGCAGTATTTT	CASSVSLLADTQYF
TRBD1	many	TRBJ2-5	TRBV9	TGTGCCAGCAGCCCGATGATGACAGGGAAGGGAGAGACCCAGTACTTC	CASSPMMTGKGETQYF